This TCR beta chain was obtained from a study of shared clonotypes between healthy human individuals. Overall study context: Ranging from 18 to 49 in age, donors were a couple of women and a few men. Researchers assigned three CD4 naive, three CD4 memory, two CD8 naive and one CD8 memory plate to each donor. Overall study findings and caveats: Incompleteness in sorted-subset sequencing, despite large depth, was shown by rarefaction.

Looked up from germline, CDR1 is SNHLY and CDR2 is FYNNEI. The CDR3 loop spans 14 amino acids. Trimming stripped 3 bases from V and 3 bases from J, with 12 bases between. On this clone: As yet, its antigen is unknown.

It was CD45RO-negative cells, positively selected for CCR7, that made up naive CD8 cells, with terminally differentiated effector memory CD45RA+ cells excluded. It was across several immunoSEQ plates that each subset's genomic DNA was evenly split. Generated by immunoSEQ multiplex PCR, the TCRdb table keeps only in-frame clones and is missing some. Among roughly 850,000 clones listed, just over 95% were seen once. The rearrangement joins TRBV2 to TRBJ2-7; the D gene is possibly TRBD2 (5 bases). Sequenced input: naive CD8+ T cells sorted from blood. The receptor was derived from a man aged 30 to 39 in good health. CDR3 bases: TGTGCCAGCAGTGATCGGGATATTGGCTACGAGCAGTACTTC. It translates to CASSDRDIGYEQYF.